Sequencing of this T cell receptor beta chain was carried out in a study of control samples from healthy donors and cancer patients (dated by TCRdb to the early 2020s). To prepare the library, the immunoSEQ multiplex PCR assay was applied. TCRdb stores this immuneACCESS table with in-frame sequences only. Part of the clones is absent; in the studies checked, under half of the shortfall reflects unresolved V genes, and no reason is known for the rest. The table for this sample lists roughly 100,000 clones; 85% to 90% of them were counted only once. 13% to 15% of the sample lies in the top ten. With regard to this clone: Which antigen it targets is not known. The sample holds no much larger clone one base away, and base qualities are not on file.

Sequencing used blood. The TCR originated in a man aged 25-45 years in good health.

The DNA is as follows: TGTGCCACCAGTGACCCCTCCGGAGTTAGCGGGAGTTTGAATGAGCAGTTCTTC. Translation gives CATSDPSGVSGSLNEQFF. This receptor chain uses TRBV24-1 and TRBJ2-1; TRBD2 fits 9 bases in the junction. The germline V gene provides CDR1 KGHDR and CDR2 SFDVKD. Measured from the cysteine to the phenylalanine, the CDR3 is 18 residues long. The DNA shown is the 54-base CDR3, in frame from base 1. Trimming accounts for 4 bases at V and 7 bases at J, while the number of junction bases matched to no gene is 16.